This TCR beta chain was sequenced for a study of cytomegalovirus exposure and HLA in healthy donors. Study observations and caveats: While the bulk of TCR sequences proved rare, some public TCRs turned up in many donors. The study flagged some 170 TCR beta chains as cytomegalovirus-associated. Analyses of presence/absence relied on an assumption of roughly uniform sequencing depth across donors. DRB1 showed the most TCR associations and HLA-C the fewest in a later analysis, as rates varied by HLA locus.

Turning to this clone: Its target is not known.

Both 60 Vbeta primers and 13 Jbeta primers went into the PCR. Assay: immunoSEQ multiplex PCR; the TCRdb copy retains only in-frame clones and omits some. The profile shows about 120,000 clones, less than 80% of them singletons. The germline V gene encodes CDR1 ENHRY and CDR2 SYGVKD. Losses at the gene ends were 3 bases for V and 1 base for J; bases not matched to a gene: 3. This CDR3 is built from 15 residues. This TCR was sampled from a woman in her 50s in good health and CMV-seropositive. The sequencing sample was made of PBMCs. The chain uses TRBV10-3 and TRBJ2-3, with 8 bases lining up with TRBD2. The DNA for the CDR3 is TGTGCCATCAGTGAAGGTAGCGGGGGCACAGATACGCAGTATTTT. Its translation: CAISEGSGGTDTQYF.